This T cell receptor (beta chain) derives from a study of long-term antiretroviral therapy in people with HIV. General study results and limits: Comparison with controls showed narrower CDR3 length ranges in HIV repertoires. Older ART regimens were possibly in use when the blood was collected between about 2003 and 2018.

A v3.0 immunoSEQ assay was performed at survey level. TCRdb keeps only in-frame clones here, not all; method: immunoSEQ multiplex PCR. The sample consists of tens of thousands of clones, about 80% of them appearing once. Treatment for all HIV-infected participants took place in the United States. The cryopreserved samples used held about 0.85-11 million PBMC prior to extraction of DNA. Worth noting for this clone: Antigen specificity is unknown.

CDR3 size: 17 residues. V was shortened by 4 bases and J by 0 bases, with 13 bases between the two germline ends. Germline V gene lookup returns CDR1 ENHRY and CDR2 SYGVKD. This clonotype was obtained from a woman in her 40s with HIV. The sequencing here drew on unsorted PBMCs, taken 1.1 years before starting antiretroviral therapy. This sequence joins TRBV10-3 and TRBJ2-6; no reliable D call. The CDR3 here is CAISAQISLSGANVLTF. As DNA, the CDR3 is TGTGCCATCAGTGCCCAGATTTCTCTCTCTGGGGCCAACGTCCTGACTTTC.